These 16 T cell receptor beta chains came from one sample sequenced in a study of blood T cell repertoires in COVID-19. The data were produced by immunoSEQ multiplex PCR, yet TCRdb's version contains in-frame clones alone and is incomplete. There are approximately 220,000 clones in the sample; roughly nine tenths occur only once, and about 2.2% lies in the top ten. Sequencing used peripheral blood. These receptors were obtained from a woman aged 50 to 60 with acute or convalescent COVID-19.

This clone has just one count. This chain joins TRBV5-6 and TRBJ2-7; D is unclear. The V end was cut by 1 base, the J end by 2 bases, with 10 bases between. The CDR3 covers 14 residues. CDR1 SGHDT and CDR2 YYEEEE come from the germline V gene. The CDR3 loop reads CASSLSGATYEQYF. For the CDR3, the DNA is TGTGCCAGCAGCTTGAGTGGAGCCACCTACGAGCAGTACTTC.

This clone was detected only once. The chain uses TRBV3-1 (or the pseudogene TRBV3-2) and TRBJ1-5, with D unresolved. Germline V gives CDR1 LGHDT, CDR2 YNNKEL (reference sequence). This CDR3 spans 14 amino acids. Deletions cut 4 bases from V and 0 bases from J, with 7 bases between. The CDR3 sequence: CASSPTYSNQPQHF. CDR3 bases: TGTGCCAGCAGCCCCACCTATAGCAATCAGCCCCAGCATTTT.

This clone was seen once. This chain uses TRBV20-1 with TRBJ1-5; D gene unclear. The CDR3 loop spans 15 amino acids. From germline, CDR1 is DFQATT and CDR2 SNEGSKA (reference sequence). The V gene lost 3 bases and the J gene lost 0 bases, with 12 bases spanning the gap. CDR3 region: CSASRDGVSNQPQHF. CDR3 bases: TGCAGTGCTAGTCGAGACGGGGTTAGCAATCAGCCCCAGCATTTT.

This clone was found a few times. The chain recombines TRBV14 with TRBJ1-1, with D possibly being TRBD1 (6 bases). The CDR3 is 15 residues long. Trimming stripped 0 bases from V and 6 bases from J, with 14 bases between. The germline CDR1 and CDR2 sequences are SGHDN and FVKESK. CDR3 amino acids: CASSQETPGASEAFF. The CDR3 DNA reads TGTGCCAGCAGCCAAGAAACGCCAGGGGCATCTGAAGCTTTCTTT.

The chain combines TRBV6-1 with TRBJ2-5; no definite D call. CDR3 length equals 14 residues. The ends were cut back, 0 bases at V and 7 bases at J, with 12 bases in the middle. Germline CDR1 is MNHNS and CDR2 is SASEGT. CDR3 region: CASSEAVFPGTQYF. CDR3 sequence (DNA): TGTGCCAGCAGTGAAGCAGTCTTCCCGGGGACCCAGTACTTC.

The CDR3, as DNA: TGCGCCAGCAGCTTGGTACTTGAGGGCTGGGAGACCCAGTACTTC. It yields the protein CASSLVLEGWETQYF. The V and J genes are TRBV5-1 and TRBJ2-5, with a possible D match to TRBD2 (5 bases). Germline values: CDR1 SGHRS, CDR2 YFSETQ. V dropped 0 bases and J dropped 5 bases, with 14 bases sitting between them. This CDR3 comprises 15 residues.

This rearrangement joins TRBV3-1 (or the pseudogene TRBV3-2) to TRBJ2-5, with D possibly being TRBD1 (6 bases). The CDR3 consists of 15 residues. The germline gives CDR1 LGHDT, CDR2 YNNKEL (reference sequence). V was trimmed by 3 bases and J by 6 bases, leaving 17 bases between them. The CDR3 here is CASSHSSGGGQTQYF. In DNA, the CDR3 is TGTGCCAGCAGCCACTCGAGTGGGGGCGGCCAGACCCAGTACTTC.

This clone was observed once. This chain joins TRBV9 and TRBJ1-2; 7 bases fit TRBD1. The CDR3 sequence is 13 residues long. CDR1 is SGDLS, CDR2 YYNGEE, per germline. J was trimmed by 8 bases and V by 4 bases; bases with no gene match: 8. In nucleotides, the CDR3 is TGTGCCAGCAGCTCCCGTCAGGGGGGCGGCTACACCTTC. It specifies CASSSRQGGGYTF.

This clone was seen repeatedly, ten times or more. CDR3 in DNA: TGCGCCAGCAGCCAAGCCGAAACAGGGTTGACAGATACGCAGTATTTT. Its protein product is CASSQAETGLTDTQYF. This chain joins TRBV4-3 and TRBJ2-3; possibly TRBD1 for D (6 bases). The length of the CDR3 is 16 residues. Germline V gene data show CDR1 as LGHNA and CDR2 as YSLEER. Trimming left V 1 base short and J 3 bases short, with 14 bases between.

The chain links TRBV3-1 (or the pseudogene TRBV3-2) to TRBJ1-1, with D tentatively TRBD1 (6 bases). Trimming pared 4 bases from V and 1 base from J, leaving 13 bases between. Germline V gives CDR1 LGHDT, CDR2 YNNKEL (reference sequence). The CDR3 contains 15 residues. CDR3 DNA: TGTGCCAGCAGCCGTACAGGGCGCGGGAACACTGAAGCTTTCTTT. Amino acids: CASSRTGRGNTEAFF.

V and J are TRBV11-3 and TRBJ2-7, with D maybe TRBD1 (5 bases). V was clipped by 3 bases and J by 5 bases, with 8 bases between them. This CDR3 has 12 residues. CDR1 and CDR2 from the germline V gene are SGHNT and YENEEA. CDR3 in DNA: TGTGCCAGCAGCTTTTGGGGCGACGAGCAGTACTTC. Protein product: CASSFWGDEQYF.

In its sample, this clone was seen a few times. The V call is TRBV5-8, the J call TRBJ2-7; TRBD2 is a possible D gene (5 bases). Trimming shortened V by 9 bases and J by 3 bases, and 16 bases separated the two germline ends. This CDR3 spans 13 amino acids. The germline CDR1 and CDR2 sequences are SGHTS and YDEGEE. CDR3 protein: CATLKEGYYEQYF. CDR3 nucleotides: TGTGCCACCCTAAAAGAGGGTTACTACGAGCAGTACTTC.

V and J are TRBV10-3 and TRBJ2-6, with a tentative D call TRBD2 (6 bases). The germline V and J ends were trimmed by 6 bases and 0 bases, with 9 bases remaining between them. From germline, CDR1 is ENHRY and CDR2 SYGVKD. The CDR3 runs to 15 residues. The CDR3 protein is CAISVGGSGANVLTF. CDR3 sequence (DNA): TGTGCCATCAGCGTCGGGGGCTCTGGGGCCAACGTCCTGACTTTC.

The chain carries TRBV30 and TRBJ1-2, with 7 bases identical to TRBD1. The CDR3 is made up of 12 amino acids. In germline, CDR1 is GTSNPN, CDR2 SVGIG (reference sequence). V shed 5 bases, J shed 1 base, and the junction held 1 base outside the gene matches. CDR3 DNA: TGTGCCTGGGGGACAGATAACTATGGCTACACCTTC. Translated: CAWGTDNYGYTF. The whole variable domain, filled in from reference TRBV30 and TRBJ1-2, reads SQTIHQWPATLVQPVGSPLSLECTVEGTSNPNLYWYRQAAGRGLQLLFYSVGIGQISSEVPQNLSASRPQDRQFILSSKKLLLSDSGFYLCAWGTDNYGYTFGSGTRLTVV.

The rearrangement links TRBV7-8 to TRBJ1-1, with TRBD1 as a possible D gene (5 bases). This CDR3 has 14 residues. The V gene's germline CDR1 is SGHVS and CDR2 FQNEAQ. V was clipped by 5 bases and J by 7 bases, with 17 bases between them. Here the CDR3 DNA reads TGTGCCAGCAGCATGGGTTGGCAGGGTTTTGAAGCTTTCTTT. This translates into CASSMGWQGFEAFF.

The chain couples TRBV19 to TRBJ1-5; D is unresolved. The CDR3 consists of 12 residues. CDR1 is LNHDA, CDR2 SQIVND, per germline (reference sequence). Trimming took 4 bases from V and 7 from J, leaving 8 bases between them. CDR3: CASSKGEQPQHF. The CDR3 nucleotides read TGTGCCAGTAGTAAGGGAGAACAGCCCCAGCATTTT.